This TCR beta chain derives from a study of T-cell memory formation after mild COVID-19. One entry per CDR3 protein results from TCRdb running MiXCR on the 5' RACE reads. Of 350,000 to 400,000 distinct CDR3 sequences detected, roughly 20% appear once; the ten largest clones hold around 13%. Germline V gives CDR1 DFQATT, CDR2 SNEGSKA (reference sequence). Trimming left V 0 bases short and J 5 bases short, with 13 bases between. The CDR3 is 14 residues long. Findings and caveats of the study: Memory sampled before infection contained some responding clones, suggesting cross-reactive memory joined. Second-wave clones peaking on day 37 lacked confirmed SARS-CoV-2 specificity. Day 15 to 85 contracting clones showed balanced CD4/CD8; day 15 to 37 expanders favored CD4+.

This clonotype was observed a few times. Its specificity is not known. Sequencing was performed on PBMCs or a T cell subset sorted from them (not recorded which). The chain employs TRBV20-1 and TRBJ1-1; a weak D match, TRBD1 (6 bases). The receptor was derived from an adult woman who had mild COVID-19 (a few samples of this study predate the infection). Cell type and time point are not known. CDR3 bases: TGCAGTGCTAGAGATGGGGGCGAGTGGACTGAAGCTTTCTTT. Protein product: CSARDGGEWTEAFF.